These 10 T cell receptor beta chains share one sample of origin, sequenced in a study of T cells in Graves' hyperthyroidism and ophthalmopathy (dated by TCRdb to about 2019). The library was prepared using multiplex PCR. Sequencing used an Illumina HiSeq 2000. TCR beta CDR3 regions were amplified from RNA transcripts. The TCR CDR3 was subjected to a first round of RT-PCR using the HTBI primer set and the Qiagen OneStep RT-PCR kit. The raw public reads went through TCRdb reprocessing: fastp at Q25, MiXCR clone calling, in-frame beta chains kept. Rows are combined by CDR3 protein, so each entry shows the most common genes and DNA. In this sample the table shows approximately 400,000 distinct CDR3 sequences, under 15% of which occur a single time. The top ten clones comprise 32% of the sample. Specimen: blood. These receptors were collected from a woman aged 30 to 39 with Graves' hyperthyroidism.

This clonotype came up many times. The chain couples TRBV7-2 to TRBJ1-1, with D unresolved. With 4 bases removed from V and 1 base from J, the gap between germline ends came to 13 bases. Germline loops: CDR1 SGHTA, CDR2 FQGNSA. The CDR3 contains 15 residues. The CDR3 DNA reads TGTGCCAGCAGCTCCAGACCCAGTCAGAACACTGAAGCTTTCTTT. This encodes CASSSRPSQNTEAFF. Variable domain in full (rest from reference TRBV7-2 and TRBJ1-1): GAGVSQSPSNKVTEKGKDVELRCDPISGHTALYWYRQSLGQGLEFLIYFQGNSAPDKSGLPSDRFSAERTGGSVSTLTIQRTQQEDSAVYLCASSSRPSQNTEAFFGQGTRLTVV.

This clonotype has more than one count but fewer than ten. This chain joins TRBV15 and TRBJ2-1; 8 positions match TRBD2. The CDR3 sequence is 14 residues long. From germline, CDR1 is LNHNV and CDR2 YYDKDF (reference sequence). Trimming took 5 bases from V and 11 from J; bases not matched to a gene: 11. CDR3: CATSSTRGAGKQFF. CDR3 nucleotide sequence: TGTGCCACCAGCTCGACGCGGGGGGCGGGGAAGCAGTTCTTC. Drawing the rest from reference TRBV15 and TRBJ2-1, the complete variable domain is DAMVIQNPRYQVTQFGKPVTLSCSQTLNHNVMYWYQQKSSQAPKLLFHYYDKDFNNEADTPDNFQSRRPNTSFCFLDIRSPGLGDTAMYLCATSSTRGAGKQFFGPGTRLTVL.

This clonotype has more than one count but fewer than ten. The rearrangement uses TRBV29-1 and TRBJ2-5; D is undetermined. Germline V gene lookup returns CDR1 SQVTM and CDR2 ANQGSEA. The V end lost 3 bases, the J end lost 5 bases, and 10 bases lay between the germline ends. The CDR3 extends over 12 amino acids. Here the CDR3 reads CSVDPPQETQYF. The CDR3 region has the DNA TGCAGCGTTGACCCACCGCAGGAGACCCAGTACTTC.

This clonotype was observed a handful of times. The chain is built from TRBV20-1 and TRBJ2-1; TRBD2 matches at 7 bases. This CDR3 comprises 15 residues. CDR1 is DFQATT and CDR2 is SNEGSKA in the germline V gene (reference sequence). The trim removed 0 bases at V and 9 bases at J, leaving 11 bases unmatched. DNA of the CDR3: TGCAGTGCTAGAGATCTGGCGGGAGACTTCAGTGAGCAGTTCTTC. As protein: CSARDLAGDFSEQFF.

This clonotype came up many times. V and J are TRBV28 and TRBJ2-7; unclear D gene. CDR3 length: 14 amino acids. Per the germline V gene, CDR1 is MDHEN and CDR2 is SYDVKM. Between the trimmed V and J ends, which lost 8 bases and 5 bases, there was a span of 19 bases. The CDR3 reads CASDLTETLDEQYF. The CDR3 DNA reads TGTGCCAGCGACCTTACAGAGACTCTCGACGAGCAGTACTTC. The full variable domain, with the rest looked up from reference TRBV28 and TRBJ2-7, is DVKVTQSSRYLVKRTGEKVFLECVQDMDHENMFWYRQDPGLGLRLIYFSYDVKMKEKGDIPEGYSVSREKKERFSLILESASTNQTSMYLCASDLTETLDEQYFGPGTRLTVT.

This clonotype was observed at least ten times. J is TRBJ1-1 and V is TRBV18; D call uncertain. This CDR3 is 15 amino acids long. V was clipped by 1 base and J by 3 bases, with 12 bases between them. The germline V gene has CDR1 KGHSH and CDR2 LQKENI. CDR3 in amino acids: CASSPRDPVDTEAFF. The CDR3 DNA follows: TGTGCCAGCTCACCACGGGATCCGGTCGACACTGAAGCTTTCTTT.

There are many counts of this clonotype. The V and J genes are TRBV3-1 and TRBJ2-4; possibly TRBD1 or TRBD2 for D (5 bases each). The CDR3 runs to 15 residues. V lost 4 bases to trimming and J lost 9 bases, with 19 bases between them. Germline loops: CDR1 LGHDT, CDR2 YNNKEL (reference sequence). CDR3 loop: CASSLTGTSGGIQYF. CDR3 in DNA: TGTGCCAGCAGCCTAACCGGGACCAGCGGCGGCATTCAGTACTTC.

This clonotype was recorded a few times. The genes are TRBV9 and TRBJ2-5; D is undetermined. The germline V gene has CDR1 SGDLS and CDR2 YYNGEE. V was pared by 0 bases and J by 4 bases, with 7 bases between. The CDR3 spans 13 residues. The CDR3 DNA is TGTGCCAGCAGCGTAGTAGATGGAGAGACCCAGTACTTC. It specifies CASSVVDGETQYF.

A few counts support this clonotype. J is TRBJ2-1 and V is TRBV4-2; 15 bases agree with TRBD2. CDR1 and CDR2 (germline): LGHNA, YNFKEQ. The CDR3 has 15 residues. Losses at the gene ends were 4 bases for V and 7 bases for J; bases not matched to a gene: 2. Here the CDR3 reads CASSLGTSGRNEQFF. The DNA of the CDR3 is TGTGCCAGCAGCCTCGGGACTAGCGGGAGGAATGAGCAGTTCTTC.

Ten or more counts support this clonotype. V is TRBV11-2 and J is TRBJ1-1; 8 nucleotides agree with TRBD1. CDR1 is SGHAT and CDR2 is FQNNGV in the germline V gene. V shed 5 bases and J 5 bases; nucleotides not matched to a gene: 7. This CDR3 contains 14 residues. CDR3 region: CASSLGQGSTEAFF. DNA for the CDR3: TGTGCCAGCAGCCTTGGACAGGGAAGTACTGAAGCTTTCTTT.